This entry features one TCR beta chain sequence. No antigen is known for it. The repertoire was sequenced with immunoSEQ multiplex PCR; TCRdb's copy has only in-frame clones and lacks some. The table includes around 77,000 clones, about four fifths detected once. The junction had 1 base not matched to a gene; V was cut back by 0 bases and J by 6 bases. Germline V CDR1 and CDR2: SGHTA, FQGNSA. CDR3 size: 16 residues. The data were obtained in a study of T cell clones after liver transplantation. Study context: A pre-transplant mixed lymphocyte reaction with TCRbeta sequencing defined graft-donor-reactive clones followed in post-transplant blood. Standard immunosuppression, with no induction, continued until 12-24 months after transplant. At least one year of complete immunosuppression withdrawal without enzymes over twice normal defined tolerance. Study findings and constraints: Compared with third party-reactive sequences, donor-reactive ones declined more, independent of withdrawal success.

The specimen comprised CD4+ T cells from blood, sampled 12 months after liver transplant. The source of this sequence is a human patient who received a liver transplant. Some of the T cells might come from the graft donor. The V call is TRBV7-2, the J call TRBJ2-1; 14 bases are shared with TRBD2. The CDR3 bases are TGTGCCAGCAGCTTAGCGGGACTAGCGGGAGTCAATGAGCAGTTCTTC. It yields the protein CASSLAGLAGVNEQFF.